This entry lists 29 T cell receptor beta chains sequenced from one sample in a study of blood T cell repertoires in COVID-19. Assay: immunoSEQ multiplex PCR; the TCRdb copy retains only in-frame clones and omits some. The repertoire holds fewer than 500,000 clones, roughly 85% seen once, with 1.4% in the top ten. Sequencing was done on a sample of peripheral blood. These TCRs come from a woman in her 30s with active or convalescent COVID-19.

The chain joins TRBV19 to TRBJ1-1; D is possibly TRBD1 (5 bases). Germline lookup yields CDR1 LNHDA and CDR2 SQIVND (reference sequence). The CDR3 spans 14 residues. V was clipped by 1 base and J by 7 bases, with 13 bases between them. The CDR3 bases are TGTGCCAGTAGTATAGCAGGGTGGAAGAGTGAAGCTTTCTTT. Encoded protein: CASSIAGWKSEAFF.

The V call is TRBV19, the J call TRBJ1-3; possibly TRBD1 for D (6 bases). In germline, CDR1 is LNHDA, CDR2 SQIVND (reference sequence). Trimming cost V 7 bases and J 6 bases, with 19 bases left between them. There are 15 residues in the CDR3. CDR3 residues: CASTRSGRGANTIYF. The DNA for the CDR3 is TGTGCCAGTACGCGTTCGGGCAGGGGCGCAAACACCATATATTTT. The variable domain in full, completed from reference TRBV19 and TRBJ1-3, reads DGGITQSPKYLFRKEGQNVTLSCEQNLNHDAMYWYRQDPGQGLRLIYYSQIVNDFQKGDIAEGYSVSREKKESFPLTVTSAQKNPTAFYLCASTRSGRGANTIYFGEGSWLTVV.

This rearrangement joins TRBV11-2 to TRBJ2-2; TRBD2 matches at 11 bases. V lost 3 bases and J lost 4; bases outside the gene matches: 4. The CDR3 has 16 amino acids. Germline lookup yields CDR1 SGHAT and CDR2 FQNNGV. The CDR3 bases are TGTGCCAGCAGCTTTACTAGCGGGGGAGCCACCGGGGAGCTGTTTTTT. Its protein product is CASSFTSGGATGELFF.

The chain employs TRBV20-1 and TRBJ1-2; D is ambiguous. The CDR3 has 11 amino acids. V lost 3 bases and J lost 3, with 5 bases in between. CDR1 and CDR2 (germline): DFQATT, SNEGSKA (reference sequence). CDR3 sequence reads: CSARTYYGYTF. CDR3 in DNA: TGCAGTGCTAGGACATACTATGGCTACACCTTC.

The CDR3 protein is CATKAGAETYEQYF. The CDR3 DNA follows: TGTGCCACCAAAGCGGGCGCTGAAACCTACGAGCAGTACTTC. This rearrangement joins TRBV27 to TRBJ2-7; a weak D match, TRBD2 (6 bases). Germline CDR1 and CDR2: MNHEY and SMNVEV (reference sequence). Trimming removed 10 bases from V and 2 bases from J, with 18 bases in between. The CDR3 is 14 amino acids.

The genes are TRBV5-5 and TRBJ2-7; D is perhaps TRBD1 (7 bases). Germline values: CDR1 SGHKS, CDR2 YYEKEE (reference sequence). This CDR3 is built from 15 residues. The ends were cut back, 0 bases at V and 4 bases at J, with 14 bases in the middle. This CDR3 reads CASSLGPGGSYEQYF. In DNA, the CDR3 is TGTGCCAGCAGCTTGGGGCCAGGGGGGTCGTACGAGCAGTACTTC.

This chain's CDR3 is CASSIRCGRAAGGTDTQYF. The CDR3 DNA reads as TGTGCCAGTAGTATTCGTTGCGGGAGGGCCGCGGGGGGGACAGATACGCAGTATTTT. V is TRBV19 and J is TRBJ2-3; TRBD2 matches 9 bases. The germline gives CDR1 LNHDA, CDR2 SQIVND (reference sequence). This CDR3 region has 19 residues. Germline trimming cut 3 bases from V and 3 bases from J; bases unmatched to any gene: 16.

This clone has ten or more counts. The gene calls are TRBV28 and TRBJ1-5; TRBD1 matches at 10 bases. Germline CDR1 reads MDHEN; CDR2 reads SYDVKM. The trim removed 7 bases at V and 2 bases at J, leaving 2 bases unmatched. The CDR3 loop spans 14 amino acids. CDR3: CASTGTGGNQPQHF. CDR3 sequence (DNA): TGTGCCAGCACGGGGACAGGGGGCAATCAGCCCCAGCATTTT.

The CDR3, as DNA: TGTGCCAGCAGGAGGCGAGAGCTTTTCTTT. As protein: CASRRRELFF. The gene calls are TRBV3-1 (or the pseudogene TRBV3-2) and TRBJ1-1; D remains ambiguous. The V end lost 6 bases, the J end lost 13 bases, and 12 bases lay between the germline ends. There are 10 residues in the CDR3. CDR1 and CDR2 from the germline V gene are LGHDT and YNNKEL (reference sequence).

V usage is TRBV6-5 and J usage is TRBJ1-4; a weak D match, TRBD1 (5 bases). The V gene's germline CDR1 is MNHEY and CDR2 SVGAGI. Trimming took 5 bases from V and 4 from J, leaving 14 bases between them. CDR3 length: 15 amino acids. CDR3 nucleotide sequence: TGTGCCAGCAGTCCCTCGGGACTGAATAATGAAAAACTGTTTTTT. It is translated as CASSPSGLNNEKLFF.

This chain connects TRBV16 to TRBJ1-1, with D hard to call. V was trimmed by 4 bases and J by 1 base, leaving 7 bases between them. CDR3 size: 13 residues. Germline V lookup: CDR1 KGHSY, CDR2 FQNENV. In DNA form, the CDR3 reads TGTGCCAGCAGCCGGCCCCCGAACACTGAAGCTTTCTTT. This gives the protein CASSRPPNTEAFF.

This clone was counted only a few times. The chain uses TRBV2 and TRBJ2-2; D is unresolved. The V and J ends lost 6 bases and 5 bases respectively, with 10 bases between them. Germline V gene data show CDR1 as SNHLY and CDR2 as FYNNEI. The CDR3 has 13 amino acids. This chain's CDR3 is CASRRNPTGELFF. Here the CDR3 DNA reads TGTGCCAGCAGGAGAAATCCGACCGGGGAGCTGTTTTTT.

The gene calls are TRBV2 and TRBJ1-1, with a possible D match to TRBD1 (5 bases). V shed 9 bases and J shed 1 base, with 9 bases lying between them. Germline CDR1 is SNHLY and CDR2 is FYNNEI. The CDR3 extends over 12 amino acids. CDR3 sequence reads: CARVGQNTEAFF. Here the CDR3 DNA reads TGTGCCAGGGTTGGACAGAACACTGAAGCTTTCTTT.

V and J are TRBV6-5 and TRBJ2-7; 8 nucleotides align to TRBD1. The CDR3 runs 14 residues. Unmatched junction bases numbered 6, after V lost 5 bases and J lost 3 bases. Germline V gene data show CDR1 as MNHEY and CDR2 as SVGAGI. CDR3 sequence reads: CASSPQGAIYEQYF. CDR3 in DNA: TGTGCCAGCAGTCCCCAGGGGGCCATCTACGAGCAGTACTTC.

CDR3 bases: TGCGCCAGCAGCCAAGATCCCCGGGCTAGCGGGAGCACAGATACGCAGTATTTT. Protein: CASSQDPRASGSTDTQYF. The chain has TRBV4-1 and TRBJ2-3, with TRBD2 matching 8 bases. V lost 0 bases to trimming and J lost 0 bases; unmatched junction nucleotides: 8. The CDR3 consists of 18 residues. The germline V gene encodes CDR1 MGHRA and CDR2 YSYEKL.

The chain combines TRBV6-5 with TRBJ2-3; D not resolved. Trimming took off 6 bases at V and 0 bases at J, with 10 bases between the two ends. The CDR3 sequence is 14 residues long. Per germline, CDR1 MNHEY and CDR2 SVGAGI. Written as DNA, the CDR3 is TGTGCCAGCAGACAACAAATTAGCACAGATACGCAGTATTTT. This gives the protein CASRQQISTDTQYF.

The J gene is TRBJ1-5, the V gene TRBV6-1, with D possibly TRBD1 on 5 matching bases. The CDR3 has 16 amino acids. CDR1 is MNHNS and CDR2 is SASEGT in the germline V gene. V dropped 1 base and J dropped 6 bases, with 16 bases sitting between them. The CDR3 DNA reads TGTGCCAGCAGTGAAGAGGGGACTGCTTGGCCTCAGCCCCAGCATTTT. This sequence encodes CASSEEGTAWPQPQHF.

This rearrangement joins TRBV20-1 to TRBJ2-2; 12 bases are a match to TRBD2. The CDR3 length is 19 residues. From germline, CDR1 is DFQATT and CDR2 SNEGSKA (reference sequence). V lost 3 bases, J lost 7 bases, and 18 bases stayed unmatched. The CDR3 nucleotides read TGCAGTGCTAGTTATAGGACTAGCGGGGCCCTGGGTGGGAACGGGGAGCTGTTTTTT. Translated, it gives CSASYRTSGALGGNGELFF.

The chain combines TRBV10-2 with TRBJ2-2; D may be TRBD1 (5 bases). The CDR3 is 15 amino acids. CDR1 is WSHSY and CDR2 is SAAADI in the germline V gene. With 7 bases removed from V and 3 bases from J, the gap between germline ends came to 15 bases. For the CDR3, the DNA is TGCGCCAGCACCCATCAAGACAGATACACCGGGGAGCTGTTTTTT. The encoded protein is CASTHQDRYTGELFF.

The gene calls are TRBV6-2 or TRBV6-3 and TRBJ2-2, with unresolved D. V lost 1 base and J lost 4, with 7 bases in between. Per germline, CDR1 MNHEY and CDR2 SVGEGT. CDR3 length: 14 residues. The CDR3 nucleotides read TGTGCCAGCAGTTACTTTGCGTTCACCGGGGAGCTGTTTTTT. Translated, it gives CASSYFAFTGELFF.

The chain recombines TRBV6-1 with TRBJ1-6, with 8 bases fitting TRBD1. The V and J ends lost 2 bases and 10 bases, in that order; junction bases with no gene match: 7. Germline V gene data show CDR1 as MNHNS and CDR2 as SASEGT. The CDR3 runs 15 residues. CDR3 region: CASSEQTGGGSPLHF. The CDR3 DNA follows: TGTGCCAGCAGTGAACAAACAGGGGGAGGGTCACCCCTCCACTTT.

V gene TRBV6-5 combines with J gene TRBJ1-1, with 10 bases that match TRBD1. The V gene end was trimmed by 11 bases and the J gene end by 4 bases; junction bases not matched to a gene: 7. The germline V gene has CDR1 MNHEY and CDR2 SVGAGI. This CDR3 comprises 13 residues. The CDR3 protein is CAARQGAPTEAFF. In DNA, the CDR3 is TGTGCCGCAAGACAGGGGGCGCCCACTGAAGCTTTCTTT.

The chain recombines TRBV4-1 with TRBJ2-7; D is possibly TRBD2 (7 bases). Germline V gene lookup returns CDR1 MGHRA and CDR2 YSYEKL. This CDR3 region has 15 residues. V lost 3 bases, J lost 6 bases, and 18 bases lay in between. CDR3: CASSHLGGSGAEQYF. The CDR3 DNA follows: TGCGCCAGCAGCCACCTCGGGGGGTCAGGGGCCGAGCAGTACTTC.

V gene TRBV6-5 combines with J gene TRBJ2-3; 8 bases line up with TRBD1. The CDR3 runs to 15 residues. V lost 5 bases to trimming and J lost 2 bases; unmatched junction nucleotides: 6. Germline V gene sequence: CDR1 MNHEY, CDR2 SVGAGI. CDR3 DNA sequence: TGTGCCAGCAGTCCAACAGGGGGTGCCACAGATACGCAGTATTTT. Residues: CASSPTGGATDTQYF.

The chain has TRBV5-1 and TRBJ2-5, with 9 positions matching TRBD2. CDR1 is SGHRS and CDR2 is YFSETQ in the germline V gene. The CDR3 sequence is 15 residues long. Losses at the gene ends were 4 bases for V and 5 bases for J; bases not matched to a gene: 9. The CDR3, as DNA: TGCGCCAGCAGCCCTAGCGGGAACCCCGCGGAGACCCAGTACTTC. This gives the protein CASSPSGNPAETQYF.

The chain combines TRBV10-3 with TRBJ1-1, with 7 bases that match TRBD1. The ends lost 4 bases at V and 1 base at J; junction bases unmatched: 3. From germline, CDR1 is ENHRY and CDR2 SYGVKD. The CDR3 spans 14 residues. The CDR3 nucleotides are TGTGCCATCAGTGCACAGGGGCAGAACACTGAAGCTTTCTTT. Residues: CAISAQGQNTEAFF.

J is TRBJ1-1 and V is TRBV4-1; the D is unclear. Trimming shortened V by 6 bases and J by 3 bases, and 8 bases separated the two germline ends. This CDR3 contains 12 residues. Germline V gene lookup returns CDR1 MGHRA and CDR2 YSYEKL. CDR3 DNA sequence: TGCGCCAGCAGAATGAGTGACACTGAAGCTTTCTTT. Residues: CASRMSDTEAFF.

This chain links TRBV19 with TRBJ1-1, with 8 bases that match TRBD1. This CDR3 has 14 residues. Trimming removed 5 bases from V and 4 bases from J; junction bases left unmatched: 6. The germline V gene has CDR1 LNHDA and CDR2 SQIVND (reference sequence). In DNA form, the CDR3 reads TGTGCCAGTAGTGCCACAGGGGGTGGCACTGAAGCTTTCTTT. Protein sequence: CASSATGGGTEAFF.

The chain links TRBV24-1 to TRBJ1-2, with no clear D. Germline lookup yields CDR1 KGHDR and CDR2 SFDVKD. The CDR3 spans 14 residues. V was trimmed by 3 bases and J by 0 bases, leaving 7 bases between them. For the CDR3, the DNA is TGTGCCACCAGTGATGAAGCTACTAACTATGGCTACACCTTC. Translating gives CATSDEATNYGYTF.